The 9 T cell receptor beta chains below all came from one sample that was sequenced in a study of T cell repertoires in cytomegalovirus infection. TCRdb called the reads again in MiXCR, with one record for every CDR3 protein. In the table there are 900,000 to 950,000 distinct CDR3 sequences, under 40% of which are singletons. These receptors lack a known antigen. Here the sequenced sample was cultured CD8+ T cells from PBMCs, taken from culture after CMV antigen stimulation. The receptors shown here come from a human donor in good health (CMV status not recorded). Some clones in this sample may be carry-over from other donors' samples.

This chain links TRBV19 with TRBJ1-1; D uncertain. Looked up from germline, CDR1 is LNHDA and CDR2 is SQIVND (reference sequence). Trimming left V 1 base short and J 5 bases short, with 8 bases between. CDR3 length: 13 residues. This CDR3 is CASSIGLETEAFF. The CDR3 nucleotides read TGTGCCAGTAGTATAGGTTTAGAGACTGAAGCTTTCTTT.

This clonotype occurred many times. The chain couples TRBV12-3 or TRBV12-4 to TRBJ2-5; TRBD2 aligns across 10 bases. CDR3 length: 19 amino acids. Losses at the gene ends were 7 bases for V and 1 base for J; bases not matched to a gene: 18. In DNA, the CDR3 is TGTGCCAGCACCTTTGATCTCGGAGCTAGCGGGGGACCCCAAGAGACCCAGTACTTC. It encodes CASTFDLGASGGPQETQYF.

The V gene is TRBV6-5, the J gene TRBJ2-3; possibly TRBD1 for D (6 bases). The germline gives CDR1 MNHEY, CDR2 SVGAGI. Trimming cost V 5 bases and J 13 bases, with 19 bases left between them. The CDR3 contains 13 residues. The chain's CDR3 is CASSDTRTAPEYF. The CDR3 nucleotides read TGTGCCAGCAGTGATACCCGGACAGCCCCGGAGTATTTT.

This clonotype turned up a few times. The chain recombines TRBV29-1 with TRBJ1-5; 9 nucleotides match TRBD1. The J segment lost 6 bases and the V segment lost 4 bases, leaving 4 bases of the junction unmatched. The CDR3 runs 13 residues. The V gene's germline CDR1 is SQVTM and CDR2 ANQGSEA. The CDR3 here is CSVGGQGSQPQHF. The DNA for the CDR3 is TGCAGCGTTGGTGGACAGGGGAGTCAGCCCCAGCATTTT.

In this sample, this clonotype turned up many times. V is TRBV7-2 and J is TRBJ2-5; D not certain. V lost 1 base, J lost 5 bases, and 8 bases lay in between. Germline V lookup: CDR1 SGHTA, CDR2 FQGNSA. This CDR3 comprises 13 residues. CDR3 residues: CASSLVRFETQYF. For the CDR3, the DNA is TGTGCCAGCAGCTTAGTGAGGTTCGAGACCCAGTACTTC.

The sample holds a few counts of this clonotype. The chain recombines TRBV9 with TRBJ2-3; possibly TRBD1 for D (6 bases). The germline V and J ends were trimmed by 4 bases and 3 bases, with 15 bases remaining between them. CDR3 length equals 15 residues. CDR1 SGDLS and CDR2 YYNGEE come from the germline V gene. The CDR3 sequence: CASSYRVGVTDTQYF. The CDR3 DNA sequence: TGTGCCAGCAGCTACAGGGTTGGTGTTACAGATACGCAGTATTTT.

The chain couples TRBV4-1 to TRBJ1-3, with D possibly being TRBD1 (5 bases). V dropped 1 base and J dropped 9 bases, with 7 bases sitting between them. Germline V gene sequence: CDR1 MGHRA, CDR2 YSYEKL. The CDR3 is made up of 12 amino acids. CDR3 protein: CASSQVGATIYF. CDR3 DNA sequence: TGCGCCAGCAGCCAAGTAGGGGCCACCATATATTTT.

This clonotype has only a few counts. Compared with germline, one end of the junction differs, possibly owing to a read error. V and J are TRBV7-7 and TRBJ2-1; D remains unclear. The CDR3 loop spans 15 amino acids. Per germline, CDR1 SSHAT and CDR2 FNYEAQ (reference sequence). This CDR3 reads CASSLAPTANNEQFF. The CDR3 nucleotides are TGTGCTAGCAGCTTAGCCCCCACAGCCAACAATGAGCAGTTCTTC.

This chain joins TRBV2 and TRBJ2-7; D may be TRBD2 (5 bases). Between the trimmed V and J ends, which lost 3 bases and 0 bases, there was a span of 15 bases. Germline CDR1 reads SNHLY; CDR2 reads FYNNEI. The CDR3 runs to 16 residues. CDR3 region: CASSDPPGRSSYEQYF. Here the CDR3 DNA reads TGTGCCAGCAGTGATCCCCCGGGAAGAAGCTCCTACGAGCAGTACTTC.